Listed here are 20 T cell receptor beta chains from one sample, sequenced in a study of response to subunit inactivated influenza vaccine. One entry per CDR3 protein, called by TCRdb with MiXCR from the RT-PCR reads. The table has about 310,000 distinct CDR3 sequences, around 22% seen once. The source was PBMCs from blood, collected less than 22 months after vaccination. The receptor set was obtained from a man aged 45 to 75 who received an inactivated influenza vaccine.

The J gene is TRBJ2-2, the V gene TRBV12-3 or TRBV12-4; 9 bases match TRBD2. V gave up 5 bases and J gave up 6 bases; unmatched junction bases: 10. CDR3 length equals 16 residues. Here the CDR3 reads CASSPGLASISGELFF. CDR3 in DNA: TGTGCCAGCAGTCCCGGACTAGCGTCAATTTCCGGGGAGCTGTTTTTT.

This clonotype was seen more than once but under ten times. The chain is built from TRBV3-1 and TRBJ1-6, with D uncertain. The CDR3 runs to 17 residues. The germline V and J ends were trimmed by 5 bases and 0 bases, with 14 bases remaining between them. Germline loops: CDR1 LGHDT, CDR2 YNNKEL (reference sequence). The CDR3 DNA is TGTGCCAGCAGCGCCGGGAGGGCAAACTCCTATAATTCACCCCTCCACTTT. Translation: CASSAGRANSYNSPLHF. The full variable domain, its missing parts supplied by reference TRBV3-1 and TRBJ1-6, is DTAVSQTPKYLVTQMGNDKSIKCEQNLGHDTMYWYKQDSKKFLKIMFSYNNKELIINETVPNRFSPKSPDKAHLNLHINSLELGDSAVYFCASSAGRANSYNSPLHFGNGTRLTVT.

The chain couples TRBV10-3 to TRBJ2-6, with D tentatively TRBD1 (5 bases). Per the germline V gene, CDR1 is ENHRY and CDR2 is SYGVKD. V lost 8 bases, J lost 0 bases, and 14 bases lay in between. The CDR3 runs 16 residues. In nucleotides, the CDR3 is TGTGCCATCTCAGCAGGGCCCCACTCTGGGGCCAACGTCCTGACTTTC. Encoded protein: CAISAGPHSGANVLTF.

In this sample, this clonotype turned up a few times. The chain carries TRBV12-3 or TRBV12-4 and TRBJ2-1; 10 bases align to TRBD2. This CDR3 contains 16 residues. The trim removed 2 bases at V and 4 bases at J, leaving 5 bases unmatched. The CDR3 DNA sequence: TGTGCCAGCAGTTTATTCGGACTAGCGGATTACAATGAGCAGTTCTTC. It codes for CASSLFGLADYNEQFF.

The rearrangement joins TRBV6-2 or TRBV6-3 to TRBJ2-1, with 7 bases fitting TRBD2. The CDR3 contains 15 residues. Germline CDR1 reads MNHEY; CDR2 reads SVGEGT. V trimming: 6 bases; J trimming: 6 bases; junction bases outside the gene matches: 11. CDR3 amino acids: CASRRLVGGFNEQFF. CDR3 nucleotide sequence: TGTGCCAGCAGGCGCCTAGTGGGAGGGTTCAATGAGCAGTTCTTC.

This clonotype appeared a few times. The CDR3 protein is CASRDQGLANEKLFF. In nucleotides, the CDR3 is TGTGCCAGCAGGGATCAGGGGCTTGCTAATGAAAAACTGTTTTTT. The genes are TRBV2 and TRBJ1-4; weak D call: TRBD1 (6 bases). Germline-derived CDR1 and CDR2 are SNHLY and FYNNEI. The CDR3 consists of 15 residues. V was clipped by 6 bases and J by 3 bases, with 14 bases between them.

This sequence joins TRBV6-1 and TRBJ2-7, with a possible D match to TRBD2 (5 bases). V dropped 7 bases and J dropped 3 bases, with 7 bases sitting between them. The CDR3 length is 11 residues. Germline V gene lookup returns CDR1 MNHNS and CDR2 SASEGT. The CDR3 DNA reads as TGTGCCAGCATCGGGGACTACGAGCAGTACTTC. It encodes CASIGDYEQYF.

This clonotype was observed a handful of times. This chain joins TRBV24-1 and TRBJ2-3; 11 bases are a match to TRBD2. The CDR3 is 17 amino acids. Per the germline V gene, CDR1 is KGHDR and CDR2 is SFDVKD. J gave up 5 bases and V 6 bases, and 12 bases lay outside the gene matches. CDR3 nucleotide sequence: TGTGCCACCAGTAGCCCGACTAGCGGGATAGCTGAAGATACGCAGTATTTT. Amino acid sequence: CATSSPTSGIAEDTQYF.

The chain's CDR3 is CASSLPLRLRTYNEQFF. As DNA, the CDR3 is TGTGCCAGCAGCCTACCTTTGAGACTACGTACTTACAATGAGCAGTTCTTC. V usage is TRBV7-8 and J usage is TRBJ2-1; D is possibly TRBD2 (5 bases). The CDR3 runs to 17 residues. In germline, CDR1 is SGHVS, CDR2 FQNEAQ. The V end lost 5 bases, the J end lost 4 bases, and 21 bases lay between the germline ends.

This clonotype was detected a few times. This chain uses TRBV15 with TRBJ2-3, with D possibly matching TRBD1 (5 bases). The CDR3 totals 13 residues. CDR1 LNHNV and CDR2 YYDKDF come from the germline V gene (reference sequence). Between the trimmed V and J ends, which lost 8 bases and 2 bases, there was a span of 11 bases. DNA of the CDR3: TGTGCCACCTCGTACAGGACCACAGATACGCAGTATTTT. Amino acids: CATSYRTTDTQYF.

The V gene is TRBV7-8, the J gene TRBJ1-1, with D possibly being TRBD1 (5 bases). Germline V lookup: CDR1 SGHVS, CDR2 FQNEAQ. The CDR3 spans 16 residues. The V gene lost 2 bases and the J gene lost 2 bases, with 15 bases spanning the gap. The CDR3 spells CASSLHRRELNTEAFF. The CDR3 region has the DNA TGTGCCAGCAGCTTACACCGCAGGGAGTTAAACACTGAAGCTTTCTTT.

The V call is TRBV12-3 or TRBV12-4, the J call TRBJ2-1, with TRBD1 matching over 7 bases. The CDR3 contains 15 residues. Trimming at V came to 4 bases and at J to 5 bases, leaving 8 bases not matched to a gene. DNA for the CDR3: TGTGCCAGCAGTTCGTTGGGACAGCGCCACAATGAGCAGTTCTTC. Translating it yields CASSSLGQRHNEQFF.

This chain joins TRBV4-1 and TRBJ2-7, with D tentatively TRBD2 (6 bases). Between the trimmed V and J ends, which lost 1 base and 0 bases, there was a span of 10 bases. This CDR3 region has 15 residues. The germline gives CDR1 MGHRA, CDR2 YSYEKL. The DNA of the CDR3 is TGCGCCAGCAGCCAAGGCCCGACTAGCTCCTACGAGCAGTACTTC. Its translation: CASSQGPTSSYEQYF.

This clonotype was observed a handful of times. The rearrangement links TRBV5-1 to TRBJ1-6; D is unresolved. This CDR3 has 16 residues. Trimming removed 0 bases from V and 8 bases from J, with 15 bases in between. Germline CDR1 and CDR2: SGHRS and YFSETQ. The CDR3 is CASSLDWQGRDSPLHF. The DNA for the CDR3 is TGCGCCAGCAGCTTGGATTGGCAAGGTAGAGATTCACCCCTCCACTTT.

The chain couples TRBV24-1 to TRBJ2-2; TRBD1 agrees at 8 bases. Germline V gene data show CDR1 as KGHDR and CDR2 as SFDVKD. V lost 3 bases and J lost 4; bases outside the gene matches: 6. This CDR3 spans 16 amino acids. CDR3: CATSDPPGQGTGELFF. The CDR3 DNA sequence: TGTGCCACCAGTGATCCCCCCGGACAGGGCACCGGGGAGCTGTTTTTT.

The V gene is TRBV5-1, the J gene TRBJ1-1; D not resolved. Germline V gene sequence: CDR1 SGHRS, CDR2 YFSETQ. This CDR3 region has 13 residues. V lost 0 bases to trimming and J lost 11 bases, with 14 bases between them. The CDR3 region is CASSLVGVQSAFF. The CDR3 DNA is TGCGCCAGCAGCTTGGTTGGGGTTCAAAGCGCTTTCTTT.

This clonotype has only a few counts. The chain joins TRBV28 to TRBJ1-1; 9 bases line up with TRBD1. The CDR3 extends over 16 amino acids. J was trimmed by 0 bases and V by 6 bases; bases with no gene match: 8. From germline, CDR1 is MDHEN and CDR2 SYDVKM. CDR3 DNA: TGTGCCAGCAGCCCAGCGACAGGGGGGATGAACACTGAAGCTTTCTTT. Translating gives CASSPATGGMNTEAFF.

This clonotype was seen a few times. The chain combines TRBV9 with TRBJ2-2; TRBD1 matches at 11 bases. The CDR3 extends over 16 amino acids. The trim removed 2 bases at V and 3 bases at J, leaving 3 bases unmatched. Germline V gene sequence: CDR1 SGDLS, CDR2 YYNGEE. CDR3: CASSVGTGGYTGELFF. In DNA form, the CDR3 reads TGTGCCAGCAGCGTCGGGACAGGGGGTTACACCGGGGAGCTGTTTTTT.

This clonotype was seen ten or more times. CDR3 loop: CASSLEGNYGYTF. The CDR3 bases are TGTGCCAGCAGCTTAGAGGGAAACTATGGCTACACCTTC. J is TRBJ1-2 and V is TRBV7-9; D is ambiguous. CDR1 is SEHNR, CDR2 FQNEAQ, per germline (reference sequence). Trimming cost V 1 base and J 2 bases, with 5 bases left between them. The CDR3 extends over 13 amino acids.

This clonotype was observed a handful of times. The chain recombines TRBV5-1 with TRBJ1-1, with no clear D. V was trimmed by 5 bases and J by 1 base, leaving 12 bases between them. The germline CDR1 and CDR2 sequences are SGHRS and YFSETQ. This CDR3 is 14 amino acids long. The CDR3 coding sequence is TGCGCCAGCAGGGGTGTCATCGGGAACACTGAAGCTTTCTTT. As protein: CASRGVIGNTEAFF. The full variable domain, completed using reference TRBV5-1 and TRBJ1-1, is KAGVTQTPRYLIKTRGQQVTLSCSPISGHRSVSWYQQTPGQGLQFLFEYFSETQRNKGNFPGRFSGRQFSNSRSEMNVSTLELGDSALYLCASRGVIGNTEAFFGQGTRLTVV.